The 25 T cell receptor beta chains below all came from one sample that was sequenced in a study of metastatic and nonmetastatic thyroid tumors. None of the patients had undergone any treatment ahead of thyroid surgery. TCRdb re-called the PCR reads through MiXCR. In the table there are 15,000 to 20,000 clones, roughly a fifth of which are singletons. Specimen: adjacent normal tissue. The receptors originated from a female donor with papillary thyroid cancer or a benign thyroid nodule (not recorded which). Some clones in this sample may be carry-over from other donors' samples.

This clone was seen only a few times. V is TRBV11-2 and J is TRBJ1-2, with 9 bases that match TRBD1. CDR1 and CDR2 (germline): SGHAT, FQNNGV. The CDR3 is 13 residues long. Losses at the gene ends were 6 bases for V and 6 bases for J; bases not matched to a gene: 5. CDR3 residues: CASSRTGDNGYTF. The CDR3, as DNA: TGTGCCAGCAGTCGGACAGGGGATAATGGCTACACCTTC.

The J gene is TRBJ1-3, the V gene TRBV12-3 or TRBV12-4, with D maybe TRBD1 (5 bases). The CDR3 loop spans 12 amino acids. V was trimmed by 6 bases and J by 8 bases, leaving 11 bases between them. CDR3: CASRGDGYTIYF. CDR3 coding DNA: TGTGCCAGCAGGGGGGACGGTTACACCATATATTTT.

The CDR3: CSAGRDEQFF. CDR3 bases: TGCAGTGCTGGCCGGGATGAGCAGTTCTTC. This chain links TRBV20-1 with TRBJ2-1; D remains ambiguous. CDR1 and CDR2 (germline): DFQATT, SNEGSKA (reference sequence). Between the trimmed V and J ends, which lost 5 bases and 8 bases, there was a span of 7 bases. CDR3 length: 10 amino acids.

Here the CDR3 DNA reads TGTGCCAGCAGCGGCCTCGGGACAGTATACGAGCAGTACTTC. Residues: CASSGLGTVYEQYF. V usage is TRBV5-5 and J usage is TRBJ2-7; TRBD1 matches 7 bases. V lost 4 bases to trimming and J lost 4 bases; unmatched junction nucleotides: 8. The CDR3 runs to 14 residues. Germline-derived CDR1 and CDR2 are SGHKS and YYEKEE (reference sequence).

The rearrangement joins TRBV10-3 to TRBJ2-7, with D possibly TRBD1 on 6 matching bases. This CDR3 contains 14 residues. From germline, CDR1 is ENHRY and CDR2 SYGVKD. Trimming removed 7 bases at V and 5 bases at J, with 18 bases between. CDR3 nucleotide sequence: TGTGCCATCAAGTCTGGGACATCCCGGGACGAGCAGTACTTC. It encodes CAIKSGTSRDEQYF.

This clone has only a few counts. The chain joins TRBV12-3 or TRBV12-4 to TRBJ1-5; D is uncertain. This CDR3 is built from 12 residues. V was clipped by 3 bases and J by 11 bases, with 11 bases between them. The CDR3 DNA reads as TGTGCCAGCAGTTTTGGTTTGGAGGCCCAGCATTTT. Translating gives CASSFGLEAQHF.

This clone was seen ten or more times. This chain links TRBV6-5 with TRBJ2-3, with 10 bases that match TRBD2. This CDR3 contains 15 residues. Germline V lookup: CDR1 MNHEY, CDR2 SVGAGI. With 7 bases clipped from V and 8 bases from J, the junction kept 12 bases outside the gene matches. CDR3 amino acids: CASKQEIRLAGTQYF. The CDR3 DNA is TGTGCCAGCAAACAAGAAATAAGACTAGCGGGTACGCAGTATTTT.

This clone was recorded a few times. This chain links TRBV5-6 with TRBJ1-3; D not certain. The V end was cut by 0 bases, the J end by 0 bases, with 4 bases between. From germline, CDR1 is SGHDT and CDR2 YYEEEE. CDR3 length equals 14 residues. The CDR3 spells CASSLGLSGNTIYF. CDR3 nucleotide sequence: TGTGCCAGCAGCTTGGGGCTCTCTGGAAACACCATATATTTT. Full variable domain (outside the CDR3, taken from reference TRBV5-6 and TRBJ1-3): DAGVTQSPTHLIKTRGQQVTLRCSPKSGHDTVSWYQQALGQGPQFIFQYYEEEERQRGNFPDRFSGHQFPNYSSELNVNALLLGDSALYLCASSLGLSGNTIYFGEGSWLTVV.

In this sample, this clone turned up many times. The same CDR3 also results from other DNA sequences found in this sample. This chain links TRBV6-1 with TRBJ1-2; D is possibly TRBD1 (6 bases). The CDR3 spans 13 residues. CDR1 is MNHNS, CDR2 SASEGT, per germline. V gave up 7 bases and J gave up 14 bases, with 23 bases separating them. CDR3 protein: CASTLREGRGWTF. DNA of the CDR3: TGTGCCAGCACGTTAAGGGAGGGCAGGGGCTGGACCTTC.

The chain employs TRBV5-1 and TRBJ2-7; D may be TRBD1 or TRBD2 (6 bases each). The CDR3 length is 15 residues. CDR1 and CDR2 from the germline V gene are SGHRS and YFSETQ. V lost 1 base and J lost 4, with 15 bases in between. The CDR3 region has the DNA TGCGCCAGCAGCTTGTACGGGGGCGCATTGTACGAGCAGTACTTC. As protein: CASSLYGGALYEQYF.

This rearrangement joins TRBV28 to TRBJ1-4; 7 bases agree with TRBD1. J gave up 7 bases and V 5 bases, and 7 bases lay outside the gene matches. CDR1 MDHEN and CDR2 SYDVKM come from the germline V gene. This CDR3 contains 14 residues. CDR3: CASSLDRTIEKLFF. DNA of the CDR3: TGTGCCAGCAGTCTGGACAGGACCATTGAAAAACTGTTTTTT.

The chain employs TRBV3-1 and TRBJ2-3; TRBD2 agrees at 9 bases. CDR3 length equals 15 residues. The germline V gene encodes CDR1 LGHDT and CDR2 YNNKEL (reference sequence). Trimming removed 4 bases from V and 2 bases from J; junction bases left unmatched: 4. The CDR3 sequence is CASSLRTSDTDTQYF. The DNA of the CDR3 is TGTGCCAGCAGCCTGCGGACTAGCGACACAGATACGCAGTATTTT.

V is TRBV29-1 and J is TRBJ1-5; a possible D gene is TRBD1 (6 bases). The CDR3 is 13 amino acids. Looked up from germline, CDR1 is SQVTM and CDR2 is ANQGSEA. V was cut by 7 bases and J by 3 bases, with 13 bases left in between. The CDR3 DNA sequence: TGCAGCGCCTGGACAGCAGACAATCAGCCCCAGCATTTT. Translation gives CSAWTADNQPQHF. The full variable domain, its missing parts supplied by reference TRBV29-1 and TRBJ1-5, is SAVISQKPSRDICQRGTSLTIQCQVDSQVTMMFWYRQQPGQSLTLIATANQGSEATYESGFVIDKFPISRPNLTFSTLTVSNMSPEDSSIYLCSAWTADNQPQHFGDGTRLSIL.

This clone was detected only a few times. The chain recombines TRBV12-3 or TRBV12-4 with TRBJ2-1; no reliable D call. Trimming removed 6 bases at V and 2 bases at J, with 14 bases between. The length of the CDR3 is 15 residues. This CDR3 is CASSVASDPYNEQFF. CDR3 nucleotide sequence: TGTGCCAGCAGCGTAGCCAGCGACCCCTACAATGAGCAGTTCTTC.

This clone was seen only a few times. The chain couples TRBV7-9 to TRBJ1-1; the D gene is possibly TRBD1 (6 bases). The CDR3 has 15 residues. Trimming removed 5 bases at V and 3 bases at J, with 16 bases between. CDR1 SEHNR and CDR2 FQNEAQ come from the germline V gene (reference sequence). The CDR3 region is CASSRGTGADTEAFF. Written as DNA, the CDR3 is TGTGCCAGCAGCCGAGGGACGGGGGCGGACACTGAAGCTTTCTTT.

This sequence joins TRBV7-2 and TRBJ2-2, with D possibly TRBD1 on 6 matching bases. Trimming removed 4 bases from V and 2 bases from J, with 11 bases in between. Germline V lookup: CDR1 SGHTA, CDR2 FQGNSA. CDR3 size: 15 residues. Here the CDR3 reads CASSSLDRNTGELFF. CDR3 in DNA: TGTGCCAGCAGCTCTCTGGACAGAAACACCGGGGAGCTGTTTTTT.

With regard to this clone: Compared with germline, one end of the junction differs, possibly owing to a read error. The CDR3 region is CASREGPSAFTDTQYF. The CDR3 DNA follows: TGTGCCAGCAGGGAAGGTCCGAGTGCCTTCACAGATACGCAGTATTTT. J is TRBJ2-3 and V is TRBV6-1; D gene unclear. CDR3 length equals 16 residues. CDR1 is MNHNS and CDR2 is SASEGT in the germline V gene.

This clone was recorded many times. This chain links TRBV20-1 with TRBJ1-1; D call uncertain. From germline, CDR1 is DFQATT and CDR2 SNEGSKA (reference sequence). The CDR3 extends over 12 amino acids. The V and J ends lost 4 bases and 3 bases respectively, with 9 bases between them. CDR3 DNA: TGCAGTGCTAAAGACGGGGACACTGAAGCTTTCTTT. Translated, it gives CSAKDGDTEAFF.

This chain joins TRBV24-1 and TRBJ2-5; D perhaps matches TRBD1 (5 bases). Germline lookup yields CDR1 KGHDR and CDR2 SFDVKD. This CDR3 comprises 17 residues. V was trimmed by 1 base and J by 4 bases, leaving 18 bases between them. The CDR3 DNA follows: TGTGCCACCAGTGATTTAGTTGGGGCGGCGGACGCAGAGACCCAGTACTTC. This gives the protein CATSDLVGAADAETQYF.

This clone was seen more than once but under ten times. The CDR3 reads CATSGAGNTGELFF. CDR3 bases: TGTGCCACCAGTGGCGCTGGTAACACCGGGGAGCTGTTTTTT. V usage is TRBV24-1 and J usage is TRBJ2-2; D ambiguous. V was clipped by 5 bases and J by 2 bases, with 8 bases between them. The CDR3 covers 14 residues. The germline CDR1 and CDR2 sequences are KGHDR and SFDVKD.

This clone was detected ten times or more. This rearrangement joins TRBV11-2 to TRBJ2-7; D is unresolved. The CDR3 spans 11 residues. Trimming pared 6 bases from V and 5 bases from J, leaving 8 bases between. The germline gives CDR1 SGHAT, CDR2 FQNNGV. DNA of the CDR3: TGTGCCAGCAGGATTTTCGACGAGCAGTACTTC. Protein product: CASRIFDEQYF.

The table lists this clone with a few counts. V usage is TRBV6-1 and J usage is TRBJ1-2; D not resolved. The V gene's germline CDR1 is MNHNS and CDR2 SASEGT. There are 13 residues in the CDR3. Trimming took off 11 bases at V and 2 bases at J, with 15 bases between the two ends. In DNA, the CDR3 is TGTGCCGCCTTTCGCGAGTCAAACTATGGCTACACCTTC. It codes for CAAFRESNYGYTF.

This clone has more than one count but fewer than ten. This rearrangement joins TRBV7-8 to TRBJ2-7, with TRBD2 matching 15 bases. V gave up 5 bases and J gave up 0 bases; unmatched junction bases: 8. Germline assignment: CDR1 SGHVS and CDR2 FQNEAQ. CDR3 length: 18 amino acids. The CDR3: CASSPRTSGGASSYEQYF. In DNA form, the CDR3 reads TGTGCCAGCAGCCCCAGGACTAGCGGGGGGGCAAGCTCCTACGAGCAGTACTTC.

The V gene is TRBV4-1, the J gene TRBJ2-7, with 8 nucleotides matching TRBD2. V lost 0 bases and J lost 3; bases outside the gene matches: 4. In germline, CDR1 is MGHRA, CDR2 YSYEKL. The CDR3 spans 15 residues. CDR3 sequence reads: CASSQDSTSGYEQYF. In DNA, the CDR3 is TGCGCCAGCAGCCAAGATAGCACTAGCGGCTACGAGCAGTACTTC.

The chain employs TRBV27 and TRBJ2-7; the match to TRBD2 covers 11 bases. V lost 5 bases to trimming and J lost 2 bases; unmatched junction nucleotides: 5. The CDR3 is 15 residues long. Per the germline V gene, CDR1 is MNHEY and CDR2 is SMNVEV (reference sequence). The CDR3 nucleotides read TGTGCCAGCAGTCCTATAGCGGGGGGGGCCTACGAGCAGTACTTC. As protein: CASSPIAGGAYEQYF.